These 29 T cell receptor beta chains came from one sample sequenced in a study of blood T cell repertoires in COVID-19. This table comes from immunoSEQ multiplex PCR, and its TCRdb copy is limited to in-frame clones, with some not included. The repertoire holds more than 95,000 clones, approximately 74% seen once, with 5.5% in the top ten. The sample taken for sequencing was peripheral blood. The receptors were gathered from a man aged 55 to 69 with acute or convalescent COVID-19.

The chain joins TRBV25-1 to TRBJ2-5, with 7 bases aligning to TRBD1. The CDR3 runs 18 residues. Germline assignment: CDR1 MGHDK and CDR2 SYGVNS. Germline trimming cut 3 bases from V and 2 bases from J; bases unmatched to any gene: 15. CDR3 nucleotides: TGTGCCAGCAGTGACGCCGGGACAGCCAAGGGGTTTCAAGAGACCCAGTACTTC. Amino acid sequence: CASSDAGTAKGFQETQYF.

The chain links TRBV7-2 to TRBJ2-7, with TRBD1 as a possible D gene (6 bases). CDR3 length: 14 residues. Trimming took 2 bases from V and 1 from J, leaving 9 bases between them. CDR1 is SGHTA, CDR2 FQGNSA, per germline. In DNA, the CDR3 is TGTGCCAGCAGCTTAAGGCAGGGGTCCTACGAGCAGTACTTC. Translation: CASSLRQGSYEQYF. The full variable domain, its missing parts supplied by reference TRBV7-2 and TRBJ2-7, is GAGVSQSPSNKVTEKGKDVELRCDPISGHTALYWYRQSLGQGLEFLIYFQGNSAPDKSGLPSDRFSAERTGGSVSTLTIQRTQQEDSAVYLCASSLRQGSYEQYFGPGTRLTVT.

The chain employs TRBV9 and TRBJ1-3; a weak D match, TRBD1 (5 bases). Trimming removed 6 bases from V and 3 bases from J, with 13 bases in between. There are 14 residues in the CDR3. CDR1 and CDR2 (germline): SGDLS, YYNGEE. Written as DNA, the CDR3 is TGTGCCAGCACGTCAACAGGATTTGGAAACACCATATATTTT. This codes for CASTSTGFGNTIYF. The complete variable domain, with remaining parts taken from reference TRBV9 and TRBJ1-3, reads DSGVTQTPKHLITATGQRVTLRCSPRSGDLSVYWYQQSLDQGLQFLIQYYNGEERAKGNILERFSAQQFPDLHSELNLSSLELGDSALYFCASTSTGFGNTIYFGEGSWLTVV.

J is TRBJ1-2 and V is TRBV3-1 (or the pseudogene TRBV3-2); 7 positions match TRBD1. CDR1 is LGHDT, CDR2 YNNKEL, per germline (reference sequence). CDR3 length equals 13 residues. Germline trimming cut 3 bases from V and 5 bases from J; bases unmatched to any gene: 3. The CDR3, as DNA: TGTGCCAGCAGCCATCGGGACAGATATGGCTACACCTTC. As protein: CASSHRDRYGYTF.

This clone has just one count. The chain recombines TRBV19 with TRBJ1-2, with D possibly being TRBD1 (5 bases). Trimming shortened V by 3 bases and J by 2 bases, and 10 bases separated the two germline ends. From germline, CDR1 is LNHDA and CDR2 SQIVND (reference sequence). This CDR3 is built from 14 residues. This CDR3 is CASSILTGNYGYTF. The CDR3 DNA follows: TGTGCCAGTAGTATCCTTACAGGCAACTATGGCTACACCTTC.

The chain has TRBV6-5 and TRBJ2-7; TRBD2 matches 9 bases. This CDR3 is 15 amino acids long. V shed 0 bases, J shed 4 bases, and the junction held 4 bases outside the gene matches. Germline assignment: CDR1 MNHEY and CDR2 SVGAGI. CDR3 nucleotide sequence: TGTGCCAGCAGTTACTCGTTTAGCGGGAGTTACGAGCAGTACTTC. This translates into CASSYSFSGSYEQYF.

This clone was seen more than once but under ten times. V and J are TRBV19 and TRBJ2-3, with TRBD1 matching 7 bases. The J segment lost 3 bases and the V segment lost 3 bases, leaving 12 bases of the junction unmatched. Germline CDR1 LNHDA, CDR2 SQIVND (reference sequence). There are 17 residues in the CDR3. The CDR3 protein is CASSIGTAEWETDTQYF. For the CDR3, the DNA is TGTGCCAGTAGTATCGGGACAGCTGAGTGGGAGACAGATACGCAGTATTTT. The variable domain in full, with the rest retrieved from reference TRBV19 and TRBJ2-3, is DGGITQSPKYLFRKEGQNVTLSCEQNLNHDAMYWYRQDPGQGLRLIYYSQIVNDFQKGDIAEGYSVSREKKESFPLTVTSAQKNPTAFYLCASSIGTAEWETDTQYFGPGTRLTVL.

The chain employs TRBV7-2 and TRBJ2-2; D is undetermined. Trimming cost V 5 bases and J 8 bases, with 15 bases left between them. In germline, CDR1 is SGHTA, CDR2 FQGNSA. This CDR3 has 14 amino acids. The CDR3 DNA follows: TGTGCCAGCAGCCCTCGACTGGTACGAGGGGAGCTGTTTTTT. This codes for CASSPRLVRGELFF.

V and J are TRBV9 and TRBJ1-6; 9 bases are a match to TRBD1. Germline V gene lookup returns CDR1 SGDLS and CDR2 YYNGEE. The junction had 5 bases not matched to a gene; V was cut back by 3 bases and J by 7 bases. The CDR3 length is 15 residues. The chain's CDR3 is CASSEGDRVNSPLHF. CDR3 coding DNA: TGTGCCAGCAGCGAGGGGGACAGGGTCAATTCACCCCTCCACTTT. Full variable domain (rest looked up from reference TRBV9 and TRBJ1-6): DSGVTQTPKHLITATGQRVTLRCSPRSGDLSVYWYQQSLDQGLQFLIQYYNGEERAKGNILERFSAQQFPDLHSELNLSSLELGDSALYFCASSEGDRVNSPLHFGNGTRLTVT.

This CDR3 reads CAWSFSKNTEAFF. The DNA for the CDR3 is TGTGCCTGGAGTTTCAGTAAGAACACTGAAGCTTTCTTT. The chain employs TRBV30 and TRBJ1-1; D gene ambiguous. Per the germline V gene, CDR1 is GTSNPN and CDR2 is SVGIG (reference sequence). Between the trimmed V and J ends, which lost 2 bases and 1 base, there was a span of 8 bases. CDR3 length: 13 residues. Drawing the rest from reference TRBV30 and TRBJ1-1, the complete variable domain is SQTIHQWPATLVQPVGSPLSLECTVEGTSNPNLYWYRQAAGRGLQLLFYSVGIGQISSEVPQNLSASRPQDRQFILSSKKLLLSDSGFYLCAWSFSKNTEAFFGQGTRLTVV.

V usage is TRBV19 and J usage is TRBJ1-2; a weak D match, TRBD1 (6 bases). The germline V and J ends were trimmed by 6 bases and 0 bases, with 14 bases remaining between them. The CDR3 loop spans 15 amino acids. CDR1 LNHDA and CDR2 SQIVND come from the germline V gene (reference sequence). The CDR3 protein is CASRPQGLANYGYTF. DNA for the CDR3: TGTGCCAGTAGGCCACAGGGTTTGGCTAACTATGGCTACACCTTC.

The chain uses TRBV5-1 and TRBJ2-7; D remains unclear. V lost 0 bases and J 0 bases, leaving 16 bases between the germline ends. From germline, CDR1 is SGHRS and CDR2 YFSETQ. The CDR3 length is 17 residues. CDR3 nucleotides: TGCGCCAGCAGCTTGGCGGATACTTGGGCCAACTCCTACGAGCAGTACTTC. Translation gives CASSLADTWANSYEQYF.

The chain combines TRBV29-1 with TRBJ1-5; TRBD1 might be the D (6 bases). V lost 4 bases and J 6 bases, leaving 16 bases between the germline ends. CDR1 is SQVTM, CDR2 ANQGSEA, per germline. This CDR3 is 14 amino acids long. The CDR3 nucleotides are TGCAGCGTTGCCTCCCCGGTAGGGGGTCAGCCCCAGCATTTT. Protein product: CSVASPVGGQPQHF.

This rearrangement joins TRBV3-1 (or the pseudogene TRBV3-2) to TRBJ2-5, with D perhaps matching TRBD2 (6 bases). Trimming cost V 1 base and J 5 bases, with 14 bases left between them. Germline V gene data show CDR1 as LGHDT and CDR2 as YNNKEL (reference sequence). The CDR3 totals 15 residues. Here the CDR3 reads CASSQGGAGWETQYF. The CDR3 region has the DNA TGTGCCAGCAGCCAAGGTGGAGCGGGTTGGGAGACCCAGTACTTC.

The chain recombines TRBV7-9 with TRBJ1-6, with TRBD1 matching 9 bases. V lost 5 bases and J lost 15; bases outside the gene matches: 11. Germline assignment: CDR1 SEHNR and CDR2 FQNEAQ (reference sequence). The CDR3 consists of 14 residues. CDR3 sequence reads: CASSQQGTGLLLHF. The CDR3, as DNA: TGTGCCAGCAGCCAGCAGGGGACAGGGTTACTCCTCCACTTT. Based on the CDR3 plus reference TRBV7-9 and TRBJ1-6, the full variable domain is DTGVSQNPRHKITKRGQNVTFRCDPISEHNRLYWYRQTLGQGPEFLTYFQNEAQLEKSRLLSDRFSAERPKGSFSTLEIQRTEQGDSAMYLCASSQQGTGLLLHFGNGTRLTVT.

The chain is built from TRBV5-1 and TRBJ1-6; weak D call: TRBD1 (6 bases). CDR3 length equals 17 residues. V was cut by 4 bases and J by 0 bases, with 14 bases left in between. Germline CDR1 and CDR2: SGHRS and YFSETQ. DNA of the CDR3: TGCGCCAGCAGCGGCGGGGGCGCCCCCTCCTATAATTCACCCCTCCACTTT. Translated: CASSGGGAPSYNSPLHF.

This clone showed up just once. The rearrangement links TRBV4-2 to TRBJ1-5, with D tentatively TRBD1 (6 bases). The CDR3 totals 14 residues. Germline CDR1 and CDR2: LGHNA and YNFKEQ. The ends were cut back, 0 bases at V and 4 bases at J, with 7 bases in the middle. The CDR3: CASSQEQGNQPQHF. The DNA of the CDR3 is TGTGCCAGCAGCCAAGAACAGGGAAATCAGCCCCAGCATTTT.

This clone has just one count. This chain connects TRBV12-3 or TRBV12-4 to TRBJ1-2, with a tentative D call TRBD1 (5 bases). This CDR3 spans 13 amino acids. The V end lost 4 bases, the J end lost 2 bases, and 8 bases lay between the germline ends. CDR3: CASSSNRNYGYTF. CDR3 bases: TGTGCCAGCAGTTCGAACAGGAACTATGGCTACACCTTC.

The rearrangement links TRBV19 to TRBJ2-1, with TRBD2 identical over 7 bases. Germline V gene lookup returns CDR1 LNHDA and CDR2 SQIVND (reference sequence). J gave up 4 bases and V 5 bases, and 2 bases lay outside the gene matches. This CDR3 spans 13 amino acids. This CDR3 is CASSGLGYNEQFF. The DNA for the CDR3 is TGTGCCAGTAGTGGACTAGGGTACAATGAGCAGTTCTTC.

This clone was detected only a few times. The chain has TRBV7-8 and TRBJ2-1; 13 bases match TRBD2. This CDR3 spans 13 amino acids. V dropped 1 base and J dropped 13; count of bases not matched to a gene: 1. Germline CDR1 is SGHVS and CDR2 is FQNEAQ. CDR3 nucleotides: TGTGCCAGCAGCTTAGGGACTAGCGGGAGACAGTTCTTC. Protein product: CASSLGTSGRQFF.

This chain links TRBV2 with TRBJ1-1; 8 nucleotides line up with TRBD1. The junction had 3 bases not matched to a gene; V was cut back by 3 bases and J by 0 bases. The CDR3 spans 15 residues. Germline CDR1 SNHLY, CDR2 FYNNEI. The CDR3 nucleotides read TGTGCCAGCAGTGATGGGACAGGCTTGAACACTGAAGCTTTCTTT. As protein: CASSDGTGLNTEAFF.

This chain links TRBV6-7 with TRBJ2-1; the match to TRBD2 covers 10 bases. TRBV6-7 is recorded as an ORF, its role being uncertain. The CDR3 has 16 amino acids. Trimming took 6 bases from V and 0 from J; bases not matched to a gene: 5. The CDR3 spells CASSLAGEGSYNEQFF. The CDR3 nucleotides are TGTGCCAGCAGCCTAGCGGGGGAGGGCTCCTACAATGAGCAGTTCTTC.

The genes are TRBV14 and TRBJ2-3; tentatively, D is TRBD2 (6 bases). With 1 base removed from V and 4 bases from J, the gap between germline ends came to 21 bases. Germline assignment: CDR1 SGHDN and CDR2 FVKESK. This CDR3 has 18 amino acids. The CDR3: CASSQAVGAGRWADTQYF. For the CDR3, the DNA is TGTGCCAGCAGCCAAGCGGTGGGTGCGGGACGATGGGCAGATACGCAGTATTTT.

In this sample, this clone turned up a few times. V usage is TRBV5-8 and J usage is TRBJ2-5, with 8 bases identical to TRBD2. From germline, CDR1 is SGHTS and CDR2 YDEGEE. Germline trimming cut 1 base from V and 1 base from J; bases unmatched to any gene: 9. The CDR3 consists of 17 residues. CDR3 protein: CASSLTRRGAFQETQYF. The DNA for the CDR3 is TGTGCCAGCAGCTTGACAAGGCGGGGGGCCTTCCAAGAGACCCAGTACTTC.

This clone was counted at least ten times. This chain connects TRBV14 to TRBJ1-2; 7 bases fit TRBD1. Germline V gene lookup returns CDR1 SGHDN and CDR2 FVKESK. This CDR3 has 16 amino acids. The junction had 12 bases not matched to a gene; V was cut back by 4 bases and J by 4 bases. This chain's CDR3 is CASSPRQGAYPYGYTF. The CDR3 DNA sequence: TGTGCCAGCAGCCCAAGACAGGGTGCTTATCCCTATGGCTACACCTTC.

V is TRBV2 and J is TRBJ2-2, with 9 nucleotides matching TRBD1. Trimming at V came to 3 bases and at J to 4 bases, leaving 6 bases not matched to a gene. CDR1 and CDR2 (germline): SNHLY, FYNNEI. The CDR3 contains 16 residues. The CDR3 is CASSDPGQGSTGELFF. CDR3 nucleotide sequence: TGTGCCAGCAGTGATCCTGGACAGGGGAGCACCGGGGAGCTGTTTTTT.

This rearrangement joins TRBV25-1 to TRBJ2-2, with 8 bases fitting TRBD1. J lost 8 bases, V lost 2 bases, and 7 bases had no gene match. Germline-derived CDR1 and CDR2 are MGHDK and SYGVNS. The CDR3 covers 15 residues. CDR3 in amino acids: CASSETRGRLGELFF. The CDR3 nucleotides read TGTGCCAGCAGTGAAACCAGGGGGCGTTTAGGGGAGCTGTTTTTT.

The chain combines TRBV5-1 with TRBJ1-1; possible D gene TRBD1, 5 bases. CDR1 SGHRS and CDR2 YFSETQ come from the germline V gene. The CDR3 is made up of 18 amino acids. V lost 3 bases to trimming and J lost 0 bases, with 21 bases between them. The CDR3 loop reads CASSSWLGTPILNTEAFF. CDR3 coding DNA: TGCGCCAGCAGCTCCTGGTTGGGGACTCCGATTCTGAACACTGAAGCTTTCTTT.

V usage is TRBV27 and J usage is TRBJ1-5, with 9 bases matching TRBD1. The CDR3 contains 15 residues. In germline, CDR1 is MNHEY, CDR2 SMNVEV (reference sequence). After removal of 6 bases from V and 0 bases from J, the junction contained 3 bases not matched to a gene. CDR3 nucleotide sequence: TGTGCCAGCAGGGGGACAGGGTATAGCAATCAGCCCCAGCATTTT. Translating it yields CASRGTGYSNQPQHF.